This record looks at one T cell receptor (beta chain) sequence and its context. Its cognate antigen is unknown. This sample is part of a study of post-analysis software for immune sequencing data. Study-level points and caveats: There were five TRBV segments more frequent in patients than controls, and TRBV5-6, TRBV5-1 and TRBV20-1 were among them.

Prepared TCR beta cDNA libraries contained unique molecular identifiers. TCRdb itself ran the PCR reads through MiXCR, one entry per CDR3 protein. There are roughly 400,000 distinct CDR3 sequences in the sample; about 39% occur only once, and roughly 8.2% lies in the top ten. Looked up from germline, CDR1 is MDHEN and CDR2 is SYDVKM. This CDR3 has 14 residues. Trimming cost V 10 bases and J 8 bases; bases outside gene matches: 14. V usage is TRBV28 and J usage is TRBJ2-1; 7 nucleotides align to TRBD2. This TCR was sampled from a girl aged 2-10 years with multiple sclerosis. Sequencing was performed on blood. Here the CDR3 reads CATLSAGVGDEQFF. CDR3 DNA: TGTGCCACCCTGTCCGCGGGAGTGGGGGATGAGCAGTTCTTC.